Presented here are 15 T cell receptor beta chains from one specimen sequenced in a study of T cell changes during pregnancy in multiple sclerosis. Here immunoSEQ multiplex PCR was the method, and the copy in TCRdb shows in-frame clones only, minus some. In the table there are under 40,000 clones, about nine tenths of which are singletons. The sequenced sample was CD8+ T cells from peripheral blood mononuclear cells, obtained before pregnancy. Source of these receptors: a female donor with multiple sclerosis, enrolled in a pregnancy study.

CDR3: CASSQGLAGGPIDTQYF. CDR3 bases: TGCGCCAGCAGCCAGGGACTAGCGGGGGGGCCTATAGATACGCAGTATTTT. The chain recombines TRBV4-3 with TRBJ2-3, with 16 bases identical to TRBD2. The CDR3 extends over 17 amino acids. V lost 3 bases, J lost 5 bases, and 5 bases stayed unmatched. CDR1 is LGHNA and CDR2 is YSLEER in the germline V gene.

V and J are TRBV11-2 and TRBJ1-2; 9 bases are shared with TRBD1. Germline V gene data show CDR1 as SGHAT and CDR2 as FQNNGV. V lost 1 base, J lost 2 bases, and 11 bases stayed unmatched. The CDR3 consists of 18 residues. CDR3 residues: CASSLGYSGQGPNYGYTF. The CDR3 DNA reads TGTGCCAGCAGCTTAGGCTACTCGGGACAGGGTCCCAACTATGGCTACACCTTC.

V is TRBV9 and J is TRBJ2-1; TRBD2 aligns across 11 bases. The CDR3 is made up of 16 amino acids. In germline, CDR1 is SGDLS, CDR2 YYNGEE. V gave up 3 bases and J gave up 3 bases; unmatched junction bases: 5. The CDR3 here is CASSGLAGGIYNEQFF. The CDR3 nucleotides read TGTGCCAGCAGCGGCTTAGCGGGGGGGATCTACAATGAGCAGTTCTTC.

This clone was seen just once. The chain employs TRBV9 and TRBJ2-7, with 14 positions matching TRBD2. With 3 bases clipped from V and 6 bases from J, the junction kept 8 bases outside the gene matches. The CDR3 contains 16 residues. The germline V gene has CDR1 SGDLS and CDR2 YYNGEE. The CDR3 coding sequence is TGTGCCAGCAGCGCGACTAGCGGGGGGGGACCCCTCGAGCAGTACTTC. Protein sequence: CASSATSGGGPLEQYF.

DNA of the CDR3: TGCGCCAGCAGCCCCGAATGGGGGGAGTATGGCTACACCTTC. The encoded protein is CASSPEWGEYGYTF. This rearrangement joins TRBV4-1 to TRBJ1-2; TRBD1 is a possible D gene (5 bases). This CDR3 region has 14 residues. CDR1 is MGHRA and CDR2 is YSYEKL in the germline V gene. V dropped 4 bases and J dropped 5 bases, with 14 bases sitting between them.

CDR3 nucleotides: TGTGCCAGTGACGAGGGTAGTAGCACTGAAGCTTTCTTT. Its translation: CASDEGSSTEAFF. This rearrangement joins TRBV19 to TRBJ1-1; D uncertain. The CDR3 extends over 13 amino acids. Trimming pared 8 bases from V and 4 bases from J, leaving 14 bases between. Germline V gene lookup returns CDR1 LNHDA and CDR2 SQIVND (reference sequence).

The genes are TRBV6-5 and TRBJ1-1; D gene ambiguous. Germline CDR1 reads MNHEY; CDR2 reads SVGAGI. The CDR3 has 14 amino acids. Trimming cost V 4 bases and J 1 base, with 10 bases left between them. The chain's CDR3 is CASSWHQRNTEAFF. DNA of the CDR3: TGTGCCAGCAGTTGGCACCAAAGGAACACTGAAGCTTTCTTT.

This chain joins TRBV27 and TRBJ2-2; TRBD1 might be the D (6 bases). The CDR3 extends over 13 amino acids. CDR1 and CDR2 (germline): MNHEY, SMNVEV (reference sequence). Trimming shortened V by 8 bases and J by 5 bases, and 12 bases separated the two germline ends. CDR3 region: CASGRGETGELFF. The CDR3 coding sequence is TGTGCCAGCGGCAGGGGAGAAACCGGGGAGCTGTTTTTT.

This clone has just one count. CDR3 sequence: CASSQELHSSYEQYF. In nucleotides, the CDR3 is TGCGCCAGCAGCCAAGAGCTTCACAGCTCCTACGAGCAGTACTTC. J is TRBJ2-7 and V is TRBV4-1; D remains unclear. From germline, CDR1 is MGHRA and CDR2 YSYEKL. V lost 0 bases and J 0 bases, leaving 9 bases between the germline ends. CDR3 length: 15 residues.

This clone was counted a single time. V usage is TRBV7-8 and J usage is TRBJ2-1; 8 nucleotides match TRBD1. V shed 4 bases and J 9 bases; nucleotides not matched to a gene: 11. Germline V CDR1 and CDR2: SGHVS, FQNEAQ. The CDR3 loop spans 15 amino acids. DNA of the CDR3: TGTGCCAGCAGCTCCGGACAGGGTTTATACGGTGAGCAGTTCTTC. Translating gives CASSSGQGLYGEQFF. The complete variable domain, with remaining parts taken from reference TRBV7-8 and TRBJ2-1, reads GAGVSQSPRYKVAKRGQDVALRCDPISGHVSLFWYQQALGQGPEFLTYFQNEAQLDKSGLPSDRFFAERPEGSVSTLKIQRTQQEDSAVYLCASSSGQGLYGEQFFGPGTRLTVL.

This clone showed up just a few times. The chain couples TRBV19 to TRBJ1-5; D gene ambiguous. The CDR3 consists of 13 residues. Germline V gene lookup returns CDR1 LNHDA and CDR2 SQIVND (reference sequence). V was trimmed by 1 base and J by 7 bases, leaving 8 bases between them. The CDR3: CASSIGVSQPQHF. In DNA form, the CDR3 reads TGTGCCAGTAGTATAGGCGTAAGCCAGCCCCAGCATTTT.

The CDR3 reads CASIGTLSGRAHEQYF. CDR3 bases: TGCGCCAGCATCGGTACGCTTAGCGGGAGGGCGCACGAGCAGTACTTC. The chain has TRBV10-2 and TRBJ2-7; 11 nucleotides align to TRBD2. CDR3 length: 16 residues. Germline CDR1 WSHSY, CDR2 SAAADI. The V gene end was trimmed by 7 bases and the J gene end by 5 bases; junction bases not matched to a gene: 13.

The V call is TRBV7-9, the J call TRBJ2-5, with 7 bases lining up with TRBD1. The junction had 7 bases not matched to a gene; V was cut back by 10 bases and J by 2 bases. The germline V gene has CDR1 SEHNR and CDR2 FQNEAQ (reference sequence). This CDR3 spans 13 amino acids. CDR3 in DNA: TGTGCCACCTATAGGGACAGTCAAGAGACCCAGTACTTC. This codes for CATYRDSQETQYF.

The V and J genes are TRBV7-9 and TRBJ2-5, with D perhaps matching TRBD1 (6 bases). Germline CDR1 is SEHNR and CDR2 is FQNEAQ (reference sequence). V lost 0 bases to trimming and J lost 5 bases, with 16 bases between them. The CDR3 is 16 residues long. The DNA for the CDR3 is TGTGCCAGCAGCTTAGCTGGGGGCCCCCTGTGGGAGACCCAGTACTTC. Translated, it gives CASSLAGGPLWETQYF.

J is TRBJ1-1 and V is TRBV19; possible D gene TRBD1, 5 bases. Germline CDR1 and CDR2: LNHDA and SQIVND (reference sequence). V shed 5 bases and J shed 6 bases, with 10 bases lying between them. The CDR3 spans 12 residues. CDR3 bases: TGTGCCAGTAGTGGGGCAGAGCCTGAAGCTTTCTTT. This codes for CASSGAEPEAFF.